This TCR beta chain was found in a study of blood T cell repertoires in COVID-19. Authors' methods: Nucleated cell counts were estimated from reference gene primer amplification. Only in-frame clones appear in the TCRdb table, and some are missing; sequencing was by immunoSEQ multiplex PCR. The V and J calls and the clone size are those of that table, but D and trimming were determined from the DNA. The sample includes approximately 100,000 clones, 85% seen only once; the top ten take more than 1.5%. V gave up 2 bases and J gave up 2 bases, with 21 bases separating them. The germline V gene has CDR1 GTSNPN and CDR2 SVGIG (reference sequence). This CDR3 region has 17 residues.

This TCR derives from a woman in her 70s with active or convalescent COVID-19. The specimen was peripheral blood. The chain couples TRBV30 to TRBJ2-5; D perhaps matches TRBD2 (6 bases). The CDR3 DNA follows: TGTGCCTGGAGTAAAGGATGGCGAGCGGGTCTACAAGAGACCCAGTACTTC. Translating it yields CAWSKGWRAGLQETQYF.